This entry lists 24 T cell receptor beta chains sequenced from one sample in a study of blood T cell repertoires in COVID-19. Libraries were prepared by immunoSEQ multiplex PCR; TCRdb keeps only in-frame clonotypes and omits some of them. The sample holds approximately 200,000 clones; 84% are singletons and the top ten take approximately 7.9%. Sequenced input: PBMCs or T cells enriched from blood (not recorded which). Receptors were obtained from a man in his forties who had recovered from COVID-19.

J is TRBJ1-6 and V is TRBV27, with 7 bases that match TRBD1. Trimming cost V 10 bases and J 0 bases; bases outside gene matches: 15. Germline lookup yields CDR1 MNHEY and CDR2 SMNVEV (reference sequence). The CDR3 sequence is 18 residues long. CDR3 loop: CATEPGTALCSYNSPLHF. The CDR3 coding sequence is TGTGCCACCGAACCTGGGACAGCCCTTTGCTCCTATAATTCACCCCTCCACTTT.

The chain links TRBV2 to TRBJ1-2; possible D gene TRBD1, 6 bases. The CDR3 is 14 residues long. Per the germline V gene, CDR1 is SNHLY and CDR2 is FYNNEI. Trimming took off 0 bases at V and 4 bases at J, with 9 bases between the two ends. CDR3 residues: CASSEADRSYGYTF. The CDR3 bases are TGTGCCAGCAGTGAAGCGGACAGATCCTATGGCTACACCTTC.

The chain carries TRBV7-9 and TRBJ2-5, with D possibly being TRBD2 (6 bases). The germline CDR1 and CDR2 sequences are SEHNR and FQNEAQ (reference sequence). V gave up 5 bases and J gave up 4 bases, with 17 bases separating them. The CDR3 sequence is 15 residues long. The CDR3 region has the DNA TGTGCCAGCAGCCCGGGGCGGGGAAGGCGAGAGACCCAGTACTTC. This codes for CASSPGRGRRETQYF.

The chain employs TRBV5-1 and TRBJ2-7, with D perhaps TRBD1 (5 bases). Trimming took 0 bases from V and 3 from J, leaving 10 bases between them. This CDR3 contains 14 residues. Germline assignment: CDR1 SGHRS and CDR2 YFSETQ. As DNA, the CDR3 is TGCGCCAGCAGCTTGGATAGGGGCGACTACGAGCAGTACTTC. This gives the protein CASSLDRGDYEQYF.

V usage is TRBV11-2 and J usage is TRBJ2-5; D may be TRBD2 (5 bases). Deletions cut 5 bases from V and 1 base from J, with 17 bases between. Germline CDR1 reads SGHAT; CDR2 reads FQNNGV. There are 16 residues in the CDR3. DNA of the CDR3: TGTGCCAGCAGCACCCCTTCCGGGATCCGCCAAGAGACCCAGTACTTC. This encodes CASSTPSGIRQETQYF.

V usage is TRBV28 and J usage is TRBJ1-2, with a tentative D call TRBD1 (6 bases). CDR3 length equals 14 residues. V lost 1 base and J lost 3, with 9 bases in between. Germline V lookup: CDR1 MDHEN, CDR2 SYDVKM. CDR3 in DNA: TGTGCCAGCAGTTTATCCTCAGGGGACTATGGCTACACCTTC. Translating it yields CASSLSSGDYGYTF.

This clone occurred a few times. The chain couples TRBV19 to TRBJ1-2; 12 bases align to TRBD1. This CDR3 region has 15 residues. Germline values: CDR1 LNHDA, CDR2 SQIVND (reference sequence). Trimming at V came to 4 bases and at J to 6 bases, leaving 6 bases not matched to a gene. CDR3 coding DNA: TGTGCCAGTAGTAGGAAGGGACAGGGGGCGCATGGCTACACCTTC. Translating it yields CASSRKGQGAHGYTF.

The chain employs TRBV7-2 and TRBJ1-2; no definite D call. The CDR3 runs 13 residues. Trimming left V 5 bases short and J 3 bases short, with 10 bases between. Germline V gene sequence: CDR1 SGHTA, CDR2 FQGNSA. CDR3 coding DNA: TGTGCCAGCAGCGAGAGTGGAGACTATGGCTACACCTTC. Its protein is CASSESGDYGYTF.

V is TRBV6-5 and J is TRBJ1-2; D call uncertain. Germline V CDR1 and CDR2: MNHEY, SVGAGI. This CDR3 is 13 amino acids long. V shed 0 bases and J shed 1 base, with 3 bases lying between them. DNA for the CDR3: TGTGCCAGCAGTTACTCCATTAACTATGGCTACACCTTC. It specifies CASSYSINYGYTF.

The genes are TRBV4-1 and TRBJ2-5; weak D call: TRBD2 (6 bases). The V end lost 0 bases, the J end lost 5 bases, and 10 bases lay between the germline ends. CDR1 is MGHRA, CDR2 YSYEKL, per germline. The CDR3 is made up of 14 amino acids. The CDR3 DNA sequence: TGCGCCAGCAGCCAAGAAGAGGGGAGGGAGACCCAGTACTTC. Translation gives CASSQEEGRETQYF.

The chain is built from TRBV19 and TRBJ1-3; 7 positions match TRBD1. V shed 6 bases, J shed 0 bases, and the junction held 11 bases outside the gene matches. CDR3 size: 17 residues. Germline V gene sequence: CDR1 LNHDA, CDR2 SQIVND (reference sequence). CDR3 DNA: TGTGCCAGTAGGCCTTGGGGACAGCAGACCTCTGGAAACACCATATATTTT. Its translation is CASRPWGQQTSGNTIYF.

The chain links TRBV4-1 to TRBJ2-3; D unclear. The CDR3 runs 15 residues. The germline V and J ends were trimmed by 3 bases and 0 bases, with 10 bases remaining between them. CDR1 and CDR2 (germline): MGHRA, YSYEKL. Here the CDR3 reads CASSQHSVSTDTQYF. CDR3 DNA: TGCGCCAGCAGCCAGCACTCCGTTAGCACAGATACGCAGTATTTT.

V is TRBV3-1 (or the pseudogene TRBV3-2) and J is TRBJ1-2; unclear D gene. CDR1 LGHDT and CDR2 YNNKEL come from the germline V gene (reference sequence). The V end lost 2 bases, the J end lost 0 bases, and 7 bases lay between the germline ends. This CDR3 contains 14 residues. Written as DNA, the CDR3 is TGTGCCAGCAGCCAACAGGCGACTAACTATGGCTACACCTTC. It translates to CASSQQATNYGYTF.

This clone was detected ten times or more. V and J are TRBV19 and TRBJ1-2; perhaps TRBD1 as D (5 bases). V dropped 4 bases and J dropped 8 bases, with 17 bases sitting between them. CDR1 and CDR2 from the germline V gene are LNHDA and SQIVND (reference sequence). The CDR3 runs to 14 residues. CDR3 nucleotide sequence: TGTGCCAGTAGTAATGTCAGGGCCCCGAGGGGCTACACCTTC. Translated, it gives CASSNVRAPRGYTF.

This rearrangement joins TRBV2 to TRBJ2-1, with a tentative D call TRBD2 (5 bases). CDR1 SNHLY and CDR2 FYNNEI come from the germline V gene. Trimming removed 3 bases at V and 8 bases at J, with 11 bases between. This CDR3 is built from 13 residues. As DNA, the CDR3 is TGTGCCAGCAGTGATTACGAGGGAGATGAGCAGTTCTTC. Protein: CASSDYEGDEQFF.

CDR3 sequence reads: CASSLDIRDTQYF. CDR3 nucleotide sequence: TGTGCCAGCAGCTTAGACATCCGGGATACGCAGTATTTT. This chain connects TRBV11-3 to TRBJ2-3; the D is unclear. This CDR3 has 13 residues. The ends were cut back, 0 bases at V and 6 bases at J, with 7 bases in the middle. The germline gives CDR1 SGHNT, CDR2 YENEEA.

The gene calls are TRBV4-1 and TRBJ1-5; no definite D call. Germline CDR1 reads MGHRA; CDR2 reads YSYEKL. The CDR3 runs to 14 residues. With 0 bases removed from V and 12 bases from J, the gap between germline ends came to 15 bases. CDR3 protein: CASSQDPRGKRQHF. Here the CDR3 DNA reads TGCGCCAGCAGCCAAGACCCTAGAGGGAAACGCCAGCATTTT.

The chain links TRBV5-1 to TRBJ2-4; 7 bases map to TRBD1. V was pared by 0 bases and J by 6 bases, with 6 bases of the junction left unmatched. CDR1 is SGHRS and CDR2 is YFSETQ in the germline V gene. The CDR3 covers 15 residues. The CDR3 bases are TGCGCCAGCAGCTTGGCCCTCACAGGGGCAAACATTCAGTACTTC. Protein sequence: CASSLALTGANIQYF.

The chain joins TRBV19 to TRBJ2-7; 10 nucleotides align to TRBD1. Germline CDR1 is LNHDA and CDR2 is SQIVND (reference sequence). Losses at the gene ends were 5 bases for V and 4 bases for J; bases not matched to a gene: 8. This CDR3 contains 15 residues. The chain's CDR3 is CASSARDRGRYEQYF. The CDR3 nucleotides read TGTGCCAGTAGTGCCCGGGACAGGGGTCGATACGAGCAGTACTTC. Full variable domain (remainder filled in from reference TRBV19 and TRBJ2-7): DGGITQSPKYLFRKEGQNVTLSCEQNLNHDAMYWYRQDPGQGLRLIYYSQIVNDFQKGDIAEGYSVSREKKESFPLTVTSAQKNPTAFYLCASSARDRGRYEQYFGPGTRLTVT.

This chain uses TRBV27 with TRBJ2-7; TRBD1 agrees at 10 bases. Germline trimming cut 5 bases from V and 6 bases from J; bases unmatched to any gene: 4. The CDR3 runs 13 residues. Germline V CDR1 and CDR2: MNHEY, SMNVEV (reference sequence). The DNA of the CDR3 is TGTGCCAGCAGTCTGACAGGGGGCGGCGAGCAGTACTTC. This codes for CASSLTGGGEQYF.

This sequence joins TRBV29-1 and TRBJ1-3, with 9 positions matching TRBD1. Looked up from germline, CDR1 is SQVTM and CDR2 is ANQGSEA. The length of the CDR3 is 15 residues. J was trimmed by 7 bases and V by 3 bases; bases with no gene match: 10. CDR3 sequence: CSVEGQGLEGNTIYF. CDR3 sequence (DNA): TGCAGCGTTGAGGGACAGGGACTGGAAGGCAACACCATATATTTT.

V is TRBV4-1 and J is TRBJ2-4; TRBD2 aligns across 15 bases. CDR1 and CDR2 (germline): MGHRA, YSYEKL. This CDR3 contains 19 residues. The V and J ends lost 4 bases and 0 bases, in that order; junction bases with no gene match: 7. In nucleotides, the CDR3 is TGCGCCAGCAGCCTTCGGACTAGCGGGGGGGTTTTAGCCAAAAACATTCAGTACTTC. It specifies CASSLRTSGGVLAKNIQYF.

V gene TRBV24-1 combines with J gene TRBJ2-2; possible D gene TRBD1, 7 bases. CDR1 and CDR2 (germline): KGHDR, SFDVKD. CDR3 length: 15 residues. V was cut by 7 bases and J by 5 bases, with 16 bases left in between. CDR3 in amino acids: CATSKGARGTGELFF. DNA for the CDR3: TGTGCCACCAGCAAGGGGGCCCGGGGGACCGGGGAGCTGTTTTTT.

This chain links TRBV19 with TRBJ1-1, with D tentatively TRBD1 (5 bases). CDR1 and CDR2 (germline): LNHDA, SQIVND (reference sequence). V was trimmed by 6 bases and J by 4 bases, leaving 15 bases between them. The CDR3 covers 14 residues. The CDR3 nucleotides are TGTGCCAGTAGCTTTTCCGGGACTGGCACTGAAGCTTTCTTT. Its translation is CASSFSGTGTEAFF.